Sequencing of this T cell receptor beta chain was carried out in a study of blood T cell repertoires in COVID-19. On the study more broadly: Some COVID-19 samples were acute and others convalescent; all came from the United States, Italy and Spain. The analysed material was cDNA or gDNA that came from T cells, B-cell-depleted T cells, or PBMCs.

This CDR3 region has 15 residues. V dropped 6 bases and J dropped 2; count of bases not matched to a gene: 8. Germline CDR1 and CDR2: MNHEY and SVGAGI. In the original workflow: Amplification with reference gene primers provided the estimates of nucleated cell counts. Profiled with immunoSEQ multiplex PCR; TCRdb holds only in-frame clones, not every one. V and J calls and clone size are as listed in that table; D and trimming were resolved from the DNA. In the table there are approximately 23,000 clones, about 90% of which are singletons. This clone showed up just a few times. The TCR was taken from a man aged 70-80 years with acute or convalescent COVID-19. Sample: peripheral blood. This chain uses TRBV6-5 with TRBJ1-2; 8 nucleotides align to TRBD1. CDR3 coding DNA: TGTGCCAGCAGCTCCGACAGGGGAAGAAACTATGGCTACACCTTC. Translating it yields CASSSDRGRNYGYTF.